The present T cell receptor (beta chain) was sequenced within a study of blood T cell repertoires in COVID-19. Turning to the study itself: Whether acute or convalescent, the COVID-19 samples came from the United States, Italy and Spain. Sources were T cells, B-cell-depleted T cells, or PBMCs; the material itself was cDNA or gDNA.

As originally analysed: Amplification from reference gene primers served as the basis for estimated nucleated cell counts. Profiled with immunoSEQ multiplex PCR; TCRdb holds only in-frame clones, not every one. D and trimming come from the DNA, and the V and J calls and clone size come from that table. The sample includes roughly 230,000 clones, 70% to 90% of them seen just once. Germline-derived CDR1 and CDR2 are SNHLY and FYNNEI. The CDR3 length is 15 residues. With V trimmed by 3 bases and J by 5 bases, 6 bases remained unmatched. Sample: peripheral blood. J is TRBJ2-5 and V is TRBV2, with 10 bases matching TRBD2. This receptor was identified in a woman aged 60-75 years with active or convalescent COVID-19. The CDR3: CASSDERGGRETQYF. The CDR3 nucleotides read TGTGCCAGCAGTGATGAGCGGGGGGGCCGGGAGACCCAGTACTTC. Supplemented by reference TRBV2 and TRBJ2-5, the full variable domain reads EPEVTQTPSHQVTQMGQEVILRCVPISNHLYFYWYRQILGQKVEFLVSFYNNEISEKSEIFDDQFSVERPDGSNFTLKIRSTKLEDSAMYFCASSDERGGRETQYFGPGTRLLVL.